This T cell receptor beta chain came from a study of blood T cell repertoires in COVID-19. Looking at the study overall: The study drew acute and convalescent COVID-19 samples from the United States, Italy and Spain. PBMCs, B-cell-depleted T cells, or T cells were the source of the cDNA or gDNA that made up the material.

Per the study methods: Amplification of reference gene primers provided the estimated nucleated cell counts. The data were produced by immunoSEQ multiplex PCR, yet TCRdb's version contains in-frame clones alone and is incomplete. V, J and clone size are taken as reported in that table, and D and trimming were inferred from the DNA itself. Of about 140,000 clones in the sample, 80% to 90% were seen once. The CDR3 loop spans 16 amino acids. CDR1 is WSHSY, CDR2 SAAADI, per germline. The germline V and J ends were trimmed by 0 bases and 1 base, with 13 bases remaining between them. The sequencing input was peripheral blood. This chain uses TRBV10-2 with TRBJ2-7; D is uncertain. This receptor was taken from a man aged 60 to 75 with active or convalescent COVID-19. The CDR3 DNA reads TGCGCCAGCAGTGAGTCGAGCCCCCTCCGGTCCTACGAGCAGTACGTC. Translation gives CASSESSPLRSYEQYV.